This TCR beta chain was recovered during a study of early T cells in non-severe SARS-CoV-2 infection. Looking at the study overall: Bulk RNA taken from unsorted whole blood was sequenced, leaving chains unpaired. Notes on the study in general: The study's VDJdb matching favored anti-spike CD8 responses and missed private and CD4 specificities.

Germline CDR1 reads SQVTM; CDR2 reads ANQGSEA. V was shortened by 5 bases and J by 4 bases, with 15 bases between the two germline ends. The CDR3 runs to 13 residues. This clonotype has just a few counts. Its target is not known. Each single cDNA molecule received a unique molecular identifier. MiXCR was run by TCRdb on the 5' RACE reads, yielding one entry per CDR3 protein. Of roughly 51,000 distinct CDR3 sequences listed, more than 5.5% were seen once; the top ten hold about 2.7%. The TCR comes from an adult who was a healthcare worker with PCR-confirmed SARS-CoV-2 infection or an uninfected control (not recorded which). The genes are TRBV29-1 and TRBJ2-7; a possible D gene is TRBD1 (6 bases). This material consisted of whole blood, taken at baseline. CDR3 protein: CSVRRQDRYEQYF. Here the CDR3 DNA reads TGCAGCGTTCGGAGACAGGACCGATACGAGCAGTACTTC.